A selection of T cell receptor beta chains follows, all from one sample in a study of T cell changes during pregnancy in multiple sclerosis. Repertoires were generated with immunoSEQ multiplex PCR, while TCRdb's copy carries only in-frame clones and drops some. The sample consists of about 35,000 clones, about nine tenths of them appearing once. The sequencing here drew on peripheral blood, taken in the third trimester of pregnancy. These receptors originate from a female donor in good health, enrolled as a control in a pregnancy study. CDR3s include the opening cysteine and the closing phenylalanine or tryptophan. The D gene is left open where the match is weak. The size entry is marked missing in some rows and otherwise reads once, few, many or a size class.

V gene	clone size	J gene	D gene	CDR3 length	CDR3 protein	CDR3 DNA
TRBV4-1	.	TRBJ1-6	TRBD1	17	CASSQGQGGPYNSPLHF	TGCGCCAGCAGCCAGGGACAGGGTGGCCCCTATAATTCACCCCTCCACTTT
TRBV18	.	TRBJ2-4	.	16	CASSSPTGRAKNIQYF	TGTGCCAGCTCATCGCCTACAGGGCGGGCCAAAAACATTCAGTACTTC
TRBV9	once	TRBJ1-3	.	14	CASSVALKGDTIYF	TGTGCCAGCAGCGTAGCGCTGAAGGGAGACACCATATATTTT
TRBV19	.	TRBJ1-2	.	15	CASSIAPPQGGGYTF	TGTGCCAGTAGTATAGCCCCCCCCCAGGGTGGTGGCTACACCTTC
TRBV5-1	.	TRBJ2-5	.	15	CASSLELPVQETQYF	TGCGCCAGCAGCTTGGAACTTCCCGTTCAAGAGACCCAGTACTTC
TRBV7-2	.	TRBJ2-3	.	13	CASSSRDTDTQYF	TGTGCCAGCAGCTCGAGGGACACAGATACGCAGTATTTT
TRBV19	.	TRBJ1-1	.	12	CASRTGNTEAFF	TGTGCCAGTAGAACGGGGAACACTGAAGCTTTCTTT
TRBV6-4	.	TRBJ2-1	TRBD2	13	CASGTSSYNEQFF	TGTGCCAGCGGGACTAGCTCCTACAATGAGCAGTTCTTC
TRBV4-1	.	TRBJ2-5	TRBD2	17	CASSQDVGLAGSETQYF	TGCGCCAGCAGCCAAGATGTGGGACTAGCGGGATCAGAGACCCAGTACTTC
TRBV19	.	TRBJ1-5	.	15	CASSIEGGIRQPQHF	TGTGCCAGTAGTATTGAGGGGGGGATTAGGCAGCCCCAGCATTTT
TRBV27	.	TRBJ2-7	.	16	CASSLSWADLTYEQYF	TGTGCCAGCAGTTTATCCTGGGCAGATCTAACCTACGAGCAGTACTTC
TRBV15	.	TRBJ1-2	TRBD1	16	CATSSPQGARNYGYTF	TGTGCCACCAGCAGCCCACAGGGGGCGCGTAACTATGGCTACACCTTC
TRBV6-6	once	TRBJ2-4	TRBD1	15	CASSELGQGGNIQYF	TGTGCCAGCAGCGAACTGGGACAGGGCGGAAACATTCAGTACTTC
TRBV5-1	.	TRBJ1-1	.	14	CASTDRPLNTEAFF	TGCGCCAGCACCGACAGACCATTGAACACTGAAGCTTTCTTT
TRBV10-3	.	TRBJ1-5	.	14	CATLDTDRNQPQHF	TGTGCCACCTTGGACACCGATCGCAATCAGCCCCAGCATTTT
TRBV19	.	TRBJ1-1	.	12	CASSPRRTEAFF	TGTGCCAGTAGTCCCAGGAGGACTGAAGCTTTCTTT
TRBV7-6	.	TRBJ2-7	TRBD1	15	CASSLGQGSSYEQYF	TGTGCCAGCAGCTTAGGACAGGGGTCCTCCTACGAGCAGTACTTC
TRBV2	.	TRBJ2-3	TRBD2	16	CAPSGTPSGETDTQYF	TGTGCCCCCTCGGGCACCCCTAGCGGGGAGACAGATACGCAGTATTTT
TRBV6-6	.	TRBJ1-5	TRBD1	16	CASSFRQGGNNQPQHF	TGTGCCAGCAGTTTCCGACAGGGGGGTAACAATCAGCCCCAGCATTTT